The 3 T cell receptor beta chains in this list originate from one sample, sequenced in a study of blood T cell repertoires in COVID-19. The method was immunoSEQ multiplex PCR; TCRdb's version includes in-frame clones alone and lacks a portion of them. The sample records approximately 150,000 clones, 70% to 90% being singletons. Sequencing used peripheral blood. Source of these receptors: a human donor with acute or convalescent COVID-19. The donor label of this sample is uncertain.

This chain uses TRBV9 with TRBJ2-7; possibly TRBD2 for D (6 bases). V lost 4 bases and J 0 bases, leaving 17 bases between the germline ends. In germline, CDR1 is SGDLS, CDR2 YYNGEE. This CDR3 comprises 16 residues. In DNA, the CDR3 is TGTGCCAGCAGCCCCCGGGGGTCGAGGAGCTCCTACGAGCAGTACTTC. This sequence encodes CASSPRGSRSSYEQYF.

This chain connects TRBV30 to TRBJ1-4; D is undetermined. There are 11 residues in the CDR3. Germline lookup yields CDR1 GTSNPN and CDR2 SVGIG (reference sequence). Trimming took 8 bases from V and 5 from J, leaving 9 bases between them. CDR3 in DNA: TGTGCCGCCGGGGAAAATGAAAAACTGTTTTTT. Translated: CAAGENEKLFF.

The V and J genes are TRBV19 and TRBJ1-2, with 7 bases fitting TRBD1. The ends lost 7 bases at V and 1 base at J; junction bases unmatched: 6. The CDR3 has 14 residues. Germline V gives CDR1 LNHDA, CDR2 SQIVND (reference sequence). In DNA, the CDR3 is TGTGCCAGTACCCGGGACAGATATAACTATGGCTACACCTTC. Translation gives CASTRDRYNYGYTF.